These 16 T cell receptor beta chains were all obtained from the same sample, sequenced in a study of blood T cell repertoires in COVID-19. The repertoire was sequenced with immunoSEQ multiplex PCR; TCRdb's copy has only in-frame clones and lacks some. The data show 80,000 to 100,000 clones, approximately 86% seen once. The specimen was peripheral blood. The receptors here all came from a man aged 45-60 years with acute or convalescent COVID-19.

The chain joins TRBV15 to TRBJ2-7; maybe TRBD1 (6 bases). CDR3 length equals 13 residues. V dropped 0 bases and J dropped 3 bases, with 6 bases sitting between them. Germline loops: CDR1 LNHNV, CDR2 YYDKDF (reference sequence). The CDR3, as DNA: TGTGCCACCAGCAGAGAACAGGGCTACGAGCAGTACTTC. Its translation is CATSREQGYEQYF.

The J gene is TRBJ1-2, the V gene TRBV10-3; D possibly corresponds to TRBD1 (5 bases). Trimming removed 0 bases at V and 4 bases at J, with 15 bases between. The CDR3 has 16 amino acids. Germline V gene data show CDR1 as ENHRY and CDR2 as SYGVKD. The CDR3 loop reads CAISESMEGVPYGYTF. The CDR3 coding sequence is TGTGCCATCAGTGAGTCGATGGAAGGGGTACCCTATGGCTACACCTTC.

In nucleotides, the CDR3 is TGTGCCAGCAGCTTACTTGGACTAGCGGGAGCTCTCGAGCAGTACTTC. Its translation is CASSLLGLAGALEQYF. The chain recombines TRBV7-8 with TRBJ2-7, with 13 bases matching TRBD2. The germline V gene has CDR1 SGHVS and CDR2 FQNEAQ. CDR3 length: 16 residues. The V and J ends lost 2 bases and 6 bases, in that order; junction bases with no gene match: 7. Looking up the rest from reference TRBV7-8 and TRBJ2-7 gives the full variable domain: GAGVSQSPRYKVAKRGQDVALRCDPISGHVSLFWYQQALGQGPEFLTYFQNEAQLDKSGLPSDRFFAERPEGSVSTLKIQRTQQEDSAVYLCASSLLGLAGALEQYFGPGTRLTVT.

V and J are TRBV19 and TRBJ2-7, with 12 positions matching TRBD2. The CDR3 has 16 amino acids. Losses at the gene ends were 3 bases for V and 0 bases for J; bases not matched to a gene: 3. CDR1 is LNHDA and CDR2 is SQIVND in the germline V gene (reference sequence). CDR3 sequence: CASSMTSGRVSYEQYF. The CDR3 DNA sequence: TGTGCCAGTAGTATGACTAGCGGGAGAGTCTCCTACGAGCAGTACTTC. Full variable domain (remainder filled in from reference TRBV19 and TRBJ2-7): DGGITQSPKYLFRKEGQNVTLSCEQNLNHDAMYWYRQDPGQGLRLIYYSQIVNDFQKGDIAEGYSVSREKKESFPLTVTSAQKNPTAFYLCASSMTSGRVSYEQYFGPGTRLTVT.

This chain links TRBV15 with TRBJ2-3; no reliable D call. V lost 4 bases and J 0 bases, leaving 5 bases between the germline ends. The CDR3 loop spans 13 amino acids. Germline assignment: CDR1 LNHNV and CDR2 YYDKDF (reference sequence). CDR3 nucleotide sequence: TGTGCCACCAGCATGTATAGCACAGATACGCAGTATTTT. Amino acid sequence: CATSMYSTDTQYF.

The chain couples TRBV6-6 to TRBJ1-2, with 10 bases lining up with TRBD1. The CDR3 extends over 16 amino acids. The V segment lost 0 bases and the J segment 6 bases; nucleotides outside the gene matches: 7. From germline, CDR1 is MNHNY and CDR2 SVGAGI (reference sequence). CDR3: CASSYSSGQGINGYTF. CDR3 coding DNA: TGTGCCAGCAGTTACTCCTCGGGACAGGGGATTAATGGCTACACCTTC.

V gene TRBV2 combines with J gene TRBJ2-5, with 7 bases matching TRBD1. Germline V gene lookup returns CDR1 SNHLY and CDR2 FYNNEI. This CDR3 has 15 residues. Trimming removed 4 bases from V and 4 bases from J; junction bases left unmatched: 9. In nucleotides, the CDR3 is TGTGCCAGCAGTGGGGGCAGGGGGTCATCAGAGACCCAGTACTTC. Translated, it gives CASSGGRGSSETQYF. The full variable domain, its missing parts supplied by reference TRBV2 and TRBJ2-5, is EPEVTQTPSHQVTQMGQEVILRCVPISNHLYFYWYRQILGQKVEFLVSFYNNEISEKSEIFDDQFSVERPDGSNFTLKIRSTKLEDSAMYFCASSGGRGSSETQYFGPGTRLLVL.

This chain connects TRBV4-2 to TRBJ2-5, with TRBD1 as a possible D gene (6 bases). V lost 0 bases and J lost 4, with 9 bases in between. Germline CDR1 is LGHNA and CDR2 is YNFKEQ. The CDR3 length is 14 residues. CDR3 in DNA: TGTGCCAGCAGCCAAGATACAGGGAGAGAGACCCAGTACTTC. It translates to CASSQDTGRETQYF.

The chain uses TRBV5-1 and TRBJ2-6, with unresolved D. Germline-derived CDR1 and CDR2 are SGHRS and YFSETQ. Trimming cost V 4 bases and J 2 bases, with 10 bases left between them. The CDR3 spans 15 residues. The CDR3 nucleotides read TGCGCCAGCAGCCCTAAAAGAACTGGGGCCAACGTCCTGACTTTC. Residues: CASSPKRTGANVLTF.

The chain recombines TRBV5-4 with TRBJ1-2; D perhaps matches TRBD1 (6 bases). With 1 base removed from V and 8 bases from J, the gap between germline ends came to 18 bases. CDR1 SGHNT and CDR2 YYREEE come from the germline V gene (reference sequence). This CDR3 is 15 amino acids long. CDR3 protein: CASSLQGQDLSGYTF. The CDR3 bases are TGTGCCAGCAGCTTGCAGGGGCAAGACTTATCCGGCTACACCTTC.

The CDR3 here is CASSQLAGGPRETQYF. In DNA form, the CDR3 reads TGTGCCAGCAGTCAGTTAGCGGGAGGGCCGCGGGAGACCCAGTACTTC. The V call is TRBV6-6, the J call TRBJ2-5, with TRBD2 matching over 11 bases. Germline CDR1 MNHNY, CDR2 SVGAGI (reference sequence). This CDR3 has 16 residues. Trimming cost V 5 bases and J 5 bases; bases outside gene matches: 10.

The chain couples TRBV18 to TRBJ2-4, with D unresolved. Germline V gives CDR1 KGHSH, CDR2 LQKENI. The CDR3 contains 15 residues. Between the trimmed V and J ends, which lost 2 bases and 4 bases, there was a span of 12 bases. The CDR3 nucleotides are TGTGCCAGCTCACCAGGGCACAGAACAAAAAACATTCAGTACTTC. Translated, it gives CASSPGHRTKNIQYF.

In DNA form, the CDR3 reads TGTGCCAGCAGCTTAGGGGCGGGTCAAGGCTACGAGCAGTACTTC. This sequence encodes CASSLGAGQGYEQYF. J is TRBJ2-7 and V is TRBV7-8; possibly TRBD2 for D (5 bases). The CDR3 totals 15 residues. V was shortened by 1 base and J by 3 bases, with 13 bases between the two germline ends. Germline CDR1 is SGHVS and CDR2 is FQNEAQ. The full variable domain, its missing parts supplied by reference TRBV7-8 and TRBJ2-7, is GAGVSQSPRYKVAKRGQDVALRCDPISGHVSLFWYQQALGQGPEFLTYFQNEAQLDKSGLPSDRFFAERPEGSVSTLKIQRTQQEDSAVYLCASSLGAGQGYEQYFGPGTRLTVT.

The CDR3 DNA is TGTGCCAGCAGTCCAGAGAGGACAGGTGAGGTTCAGGGGTACGAGCAGTACTTC. The encoded protein is CASSPERTGEVQGYEQYF. This chain uses TRBV27 with TRBJ2-7, with 7 positions matching TRBD1. V lost 5 bases, J lost 4 bases, and 20 bases stayed unmatched. The CDR3 sequence is 18 residues long. Per germline, CDR1 MNHEY and CDR2 SMNVEV (reference sequence).

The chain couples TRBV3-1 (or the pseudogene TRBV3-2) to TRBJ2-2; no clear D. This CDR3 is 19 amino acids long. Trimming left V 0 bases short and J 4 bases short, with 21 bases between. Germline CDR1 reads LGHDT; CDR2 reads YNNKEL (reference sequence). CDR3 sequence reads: CASSQERGEAKRSTGELFF. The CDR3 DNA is TGTGCCAGCAGCCAAGAAAGAGGCGAGGCTAAGAGAAGCACCGGGGAGCTGTTTTTT.

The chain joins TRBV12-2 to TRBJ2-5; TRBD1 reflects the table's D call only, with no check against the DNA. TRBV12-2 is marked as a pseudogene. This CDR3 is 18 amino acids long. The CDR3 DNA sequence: TGTGCAAGTCGCTTAAACGTGTCTTTGCTCAGGGCCCAAGAGACCCAGTACTTC. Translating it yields CASRLNVSLLRAQETQYF.